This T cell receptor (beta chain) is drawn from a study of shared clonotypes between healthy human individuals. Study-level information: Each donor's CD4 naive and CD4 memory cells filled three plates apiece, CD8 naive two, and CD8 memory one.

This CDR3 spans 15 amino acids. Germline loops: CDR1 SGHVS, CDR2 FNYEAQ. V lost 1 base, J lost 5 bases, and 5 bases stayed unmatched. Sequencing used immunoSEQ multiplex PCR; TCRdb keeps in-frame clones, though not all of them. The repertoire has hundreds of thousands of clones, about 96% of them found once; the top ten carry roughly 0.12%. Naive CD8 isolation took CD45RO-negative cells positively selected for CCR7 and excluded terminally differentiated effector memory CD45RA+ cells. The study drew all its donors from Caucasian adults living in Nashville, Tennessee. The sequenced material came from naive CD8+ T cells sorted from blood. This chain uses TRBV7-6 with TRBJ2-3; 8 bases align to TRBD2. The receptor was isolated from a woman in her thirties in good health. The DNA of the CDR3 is TGTGCCAGCAGCTTAGAAGCGGGAGTGGTAGATACGCAGTATTTT. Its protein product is CASSLEAGVVDTQYF.